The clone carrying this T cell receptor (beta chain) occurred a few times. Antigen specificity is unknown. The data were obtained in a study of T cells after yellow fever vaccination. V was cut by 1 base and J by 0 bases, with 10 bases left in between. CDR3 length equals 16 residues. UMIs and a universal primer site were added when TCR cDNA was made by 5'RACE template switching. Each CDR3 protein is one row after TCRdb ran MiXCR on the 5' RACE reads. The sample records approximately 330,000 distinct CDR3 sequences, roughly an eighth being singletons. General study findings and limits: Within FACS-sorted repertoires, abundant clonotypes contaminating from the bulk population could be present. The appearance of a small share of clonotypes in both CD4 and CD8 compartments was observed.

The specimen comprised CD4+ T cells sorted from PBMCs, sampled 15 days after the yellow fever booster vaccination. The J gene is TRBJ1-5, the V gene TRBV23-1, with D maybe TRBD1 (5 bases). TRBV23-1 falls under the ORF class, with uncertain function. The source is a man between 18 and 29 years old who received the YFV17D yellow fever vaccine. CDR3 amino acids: CASSQYAGNSNQPQHF. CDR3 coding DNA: TGCGCCAGCAGTCAATATGCAGGGAATAGCAATCAGCCCCAGCATTTT.